A selection of T cell receptor beta chains follows, all from one sample in a study of blood T cell repertoires in COVID-19. The table came from immunoSEQ multiplex PCR; TCRdb's copy has only in-frame clones and leaves some out. The sample records 200,000 to 250,000 clones, 83% being singletons. The sample taken for sequencing was peripheral blood. All receptors derive from a man aged 50 or older with active or convalescent COVID-19. CDR3s include the opening cysteine and the closing phenylalanine or tryptophan. The D gene is left open where the match is weak. Clone size, where shown, is once, few, many, or a class for clones that have expanded.

j_call v_call d_call clone_size cdr3_nt cdr3_aa
TRBJ2-1 TRBV7-6 TRBD1 - TGTGCCAGCAGCTTAGTGGGGACAGGGAGAGTATTTGAGCAGTTCTTC CASSLVGTGRVFEQFF
TRBJ2-1 TRBV6-5 - - TGTGCCACTAAACTAATCCGTGAGCAGTTCTTC CATKLIREQFF
TRBJ2-2 TRBV19 TRBD1 few TGTGCCAGTATAGGGACAGCCAGGACCGGGGAGCTGTTTTTT CASIGTARTGELFF
TRBJ1-4 TRBV21-1 - - TGTGCCAGCAGCCCATGGGGGCGGGACAGGTCTAATGAAAAACTGTTTTTT CASSPWGRDRSNEKLFF
TRBJ2-7 TRBV2 TRBD2 - TGTGCCAGCAGTGAGGAGCCTAGCGGGTACTCACCCTACGAGCAGTACTTC CASSEEPSGYSPYEQYF
TRBJ2-2 TRBV5-4 TRBD1 many TGTGCCAGCAGCCTTGGGGACAGGGAGGCCGGGGAGCTGTTTTTT CASSLGDREAGELFF
TRBJ1-1 TRBV27 - - TGTGCCAGCAGTTTGGGCAGGGCCACTGAAGCTTTCTTT CASSLGRATEAFF
TRBJ1-2 TRBV7-6 TRBD1 few TGTGCCAGCAGCTTAGCCCACAGGGGTACGGATGGCTACACCTTC CASSLAHRGTDGYTF
TRBJ1-4 TRBV24-1 - - TGTGCCACCTTACAGGCCCCTAATGAAAAACTGTTTTTT CATLQAPNEKLFF
TRBJ2-7 TRBV5-1 - - TGCGCCAGCAGCCAAAATCCAGGGTCGGAGGGCTACGAGCAGTACTTC CASSQNPGSEGYEQYF
TRBJ1-2 TRBV4-1 TRBD1 few TGCGCCAGCAGCCAACGGCCAGGGGGAGATGGCTACACCTTC CASSQRPGGDGYTF
TRBJ1-2 TRBV28 - - TGTGCCAGCAGTCTTACAGGGTCCTATGGCTACACCTTC CASSLTGSYGYTF
TRBJ1-2 TRBV7-9 - - TGTGCCAGCAACCGGGGGATTCATGGCTACACCTTC CASNRGIHGYTF
TRBJ2-6 TRBV28 - - TGTGCCAGCTCATGGGGCCTAATCTCTGGGGCCAACGTCCTGACTTTC CASSWGLISGANVLTF
TRBJ2-7 TRBV11-3 TRBD2 - TGTGCGAGCGCGGCGGGAGGCTCCTACGAGCAGTACTTC CASAAGGSYEQYF
TRBJ1-1 TRBV5-1 - - TGCGCCAGCAGCTTGGATCCAGTCACTGAAGCTTTCTTT CASSLDPVTEAFF
TRBJ2-7 TRBV4-1 - - TGCGCCAGCAGCCAAGACGGGTGGGGGGAGCTGGCCTACGAGCAGTACTTC CASSQDGWGELAYEQYF
TRBJ1-2 TRBV6-1 TRBD1 - TGTGCCAGCAGTGAATTTACAGGGGGCAGCTATGGCTACACCTTC CASSEFTGGSYGYTF
TRBJ1-3 TRBV18 - - TGTGCCAGCTCACCCCTGACTGGATCGGGAGGAAACACCATATATTTT CASSPLTGSGGNTIYF
TRBJ2-1 TRBV18 - - TGTGCCAGCTCACCACTCGAAAGACGGAGTACCTACAATGAGCAGTTCTTC CASSPLERRSTYNEQFF
TRBJ1-2 TRBV24-1 - - TGTGCCACCAGCGGGAGGGGTAGCTATGGCTACACCTTC CATSGRGSYGYTF
TRBJ1-1 TRBV9 - - TGTGCCAGCAGCGCCCAAACGGAAAAGACTGAAGCTTTTTTT CASSAQTEKTEAFF
TRBJ2-7 TRBV12-3/TRBV12-4 - - TGTGCCAGCAGCTTCCGGGACTCCTACGAGCAGTACTTC CASSFRDSYEQYF
TRBJ2-5 TRBV7-2 - - TGTGCCAGCAGCCCCGGCACAGGGCCCTGGGAGACCCAGTACTTC CASSPGTGPWETQYF
TRBJ2-1 TRBV19 TRBD2 - TGTGCCAGTAGTGTCGCCGGACTAGCGGGGGACAATGAGCAGTTCTTC CASSVAGLAGDNEQFF
TRBJ2-2 TRBV10-2 - - TGCGCCAGCTCCGGACAAATAAACACCGGGGAGCTGTTTTTT CASSGQINTGELFF
TRBJ2-7 TRBV3-1/TRBV3-2 - - TGTGCCAGCAGCCAAGGGGGACAAAGGATCTCCTACGAGCAGTACTTC CASSQGGQRISYEQYF
TRBJ2-6 TRBV7-9 - - TGTGCCAGCAGCCAGTTTCACTCTGGGGCCAACGTCCTGACTTTC CASSQFHSGANVLTF
TRBJ1-5 TRBV28 - - TGTGCCAGCGGGCTCGCACCCGAGCATCAGCCCCAGCATTTT CASGLAPEHQPQHF
TRBJ1-6 TRBV18 - - TGTGCCAGCTCCCCCACAGTCGATTCACCCCTCCACTTT CASSPTVDSPLHF
TRBJ2-1 TRBV7-2 - - TGTGCCAGCAGCCTTCAGGGCCGGGATGAGCAGTTCTTC CASSLQGRDEQFF
TRBJ1-2 TRBV18 - - TGTGCCAGCTCACCACGCGGGGACGCCGTGTATGGCTACACCTTC CASSPRGDAVYGYTF
TRBJ2-5 TRBV30 - - TGTGCCTGGAGTGCTTCACCGAGCCAAGAGACCCAGTACTTC CAWSASPSQETQYF
TRBJ2-7 TRBV2 TRBD1 - TGTGCCAGCAGTGGGGACAGGCCTCAAAGGTACTTC CASSGDRPQRYF
TRBJ1-2 TRBV7-8 - - TGTGCCAGCAGCTCGGTGCGGGGGACCGGCGGCTACACCTTC CASSSVRGTGGYTF
TRBJ1-3 TRBV5-1 TRBD1 - TGCGCCAGCACCCTGACCGGGACAGGTTGGAACACCATATATTTT CASTLTGTGWNTIYF
TRBJ1-5 TRBV10-3 - - TGTGCCATCAGTGGTGGAATAGGGGGTCAGCCCCAGCATTTT CAISGGIGGQPQHF
TRBJ1-4 TRBV27 TRBD1 - TGTGCCAGCAGTTCCCTAGACAGGGTGGGAGAAAAACTGTTTTTT CASSSLDRVGEKLFF
TRBJ1-1 TRBV4-1 TRBD1 - TGCGCCAGCAGCGCCAGGGGGACAGCGAACACTGAAGCTTTCTTT CASSARGTANTEAFF
TRBJ2-1 TRBV25-1 TRBD1 - TGTGCCAGCAGTGAAGGGGACAGGGTCTACAATGAGCAGTTCTTC CASSEGDRVYNEQFF
TRBJ1-4 TRBV10-3 - - TGTGCCGCGTCCAGGGGAACGGTTGAAAAACTGTTTTTT CAASRGTVEKLFF
TRBJ2-5 TRBV9 - few TGTGCCAGCAGCGTAGCAGGGGGGAATATAGAGACCCAGTACTTC CASSVAGGNIETQYF
TRBJ1-1 TRBV5-1 TRBD1 - TGCGCCAGCAGCTTAGAGGGGGCATGGACTGAAGCTTTCTTT CASSLEGAWTEAFF
TRBJ1-5 TRBV10-2 - - TGCGCCAGCAGTGAGGGAGATAGCAATCAGCCCCAGCATTTT CASSEGDSNQPQHF
TRBJ2-7 TRBV27 TRBD1 - TGTGCCAGCAGTTTATCCTTGACAGGGGGCTACGAGCAGTACTTC CASSLSLTGGYEQYF
TRBJ1-2 TRBV5-1 TRBD1 - TGCGCCAGCAGCGACGGGACAGTCGCTAACTATGGCTACACCTTC CASSDGTVANYGYTF
TRBJ1-5 TRBV2 TRBD1 - TGTGCCAGCAGTGGCCGACAGGGCCAACGGCCCCAGCATTTT CASSGRQGQRPQHF
TRBJ2-5 TRBV6-2/TRBV6-3 TRBD2 - TGTGCCAGCAGCTTCGGGACTAGCGGGGCCTACCAAGAGACCCAGTACTTC CASSFGTSGAYQETQYF
TRBJ2-1 TRBV7-2 - - TGTGCCAGCAGCGCCGGACAGATCTTAGCCTACAATGAGCAGTTCTTC CASSAGQILAYNEQFF
TRBJ2-1 TRBV9 TRBD2 - TGTGCCAGCAGCGTTTCAGGGCTAGCGGGAGGCAATGAGCAGTTCTTC CASSVSGLAGGNEQFF